This note documents a single TCR beta chain sequence. The antigen is undetermined. TCRdb ran MiXCR on the reads and lists one entry per CDR3 protein. The sample contains around 120,000 distinct CDR3 sequences, over 40% of which appear only once. The CDR3 is 14 amino acids. Trimming took off 4 bases at V and 2 bases at J, with 10 bases between the two ends. This sample is drawn from a study of T cell repertoires in cytomegalovirus infection. Turning to the study itself: Alongside well-studied HLA-B-restricted CMV epitopes, recently identified HLA-C-restricted CMV epitopes were also used. CMV infection and matching HLA type were both indicated by public TCR beta signatures.

Study-wide points: Ex vivo, HLA-C-restricted CMV-specific TCR beta clonotypes prevailed over the rest of the response.

Sequences were derived from CD8+ T cells from cultured PBMCs, sampled from culture after CMV antigen stimulation. The clonotype comes from a human donor in good health (CMV status not recorded). Some clones in this sample may be carry-over from other donors' samples. V usage is TRBV12-3 or TRBV12-4 and J usage is TRBJ2-3; D unresolved. CDR3: CASSSVSYTDTQYF. DNA of the CDR3: TGTGCCAGCAGTTCAGTCTCATACACAGATACGCAGTATTTT.